This T cell receptor beta chain was documented in a study of blood T cell repertoires in COVID-19 (TCRdb year 2020). Background for the entire study: The collaborator samples originated in the United States, Italy and Spain and spanned the acute and convalescent phases of COVID-19. The material from the prospective study consisted of cDNA or gDNA derived from T cells, B-cell-depleted T cells, or PBMCs. Deeply sampled blood TCRbeta repertoires from subjects exposed to, actively infected with, or recovered from COVID-19 were included in the dataset. The repertoires were made available in a free public database intended to serve as a resource for research on the immune response to SARS-CoV-2. Samples came from the ongoing ImmuneRACE study (first 160 participants) plus 1,254 subjects from 6 global collaborators. The sample metadata nearly always contained a de-identified subject ID, COVID-19 status, age in years and sex. HLA class I and class II types, where available, came from metadata supplied by the sample provider rather than from assay-based typing. The paper as a whole reports these results and caveats: The amount of clinical and demographic metadata varied by source and participant and was provided uncurated.

TCRbeta CDR3 regions were amplified from genomic DNA by means of the immunoSEQ Assay, a bias-controlled multiplex PCR. In the original analysis: Within the assay, amplification of reference gene primers was used to estimate how many nucleated cells each sample contained. To quantify the absolute abundance of each unique TCRbeta CDR3 rearrangement, sequence reads were collapsed and filtered. For each sample, productive Simpson clonality was calculated as the square root of Simpson's diversity index over productive rearrangements. TCRdb holds this immuneACCESS table with in-frame rearrangements only. Some clones are missing; in checked studies, unresolved V genes explain under half, and the rest has no known cause. V and J calls and clone size are given by that table; D and trimming were obtained from the DNA. This sample lists roughly 100,000 clones; about four fifths were detected once. Approximately 38% of the sample rests with the top ten.

Regarding this clone: Which antigen it targets is not known. The sample holds no much larger clone one base away, and base qualities are not on file.

Based on the germline V gene (reference sequence), the CDR1 and CDR2 sequences are SGHNT and YYREEE. From its cysteine to its phenylalanine, the CDR3 spans 14 amino acids. Solely the CDR3 DNA is kept, with 42 bases framed from the first base. Between the V and J ends, shortened by 2 bases and 0 bases respectively, the junction contains 7 bases. Collaborating institutions collected whole blood in K2EDTA tubes following their own protocols. Collaborator samples were shipped for TCRbeta analysis as frozen whole blood, isolated PBMCs, or DNA extracted from either sample type. The sequence came from a man older than 75 with acute or convalescent COVID-19. In this chain, TRBV5-4 is recombined with TRBJ2-3, and TRBD1 may be the D gene, going by 5 matching bases. The specimen was peripheral blood. This receptor has the CDR3 CASSFRTSTDTQYF. The bases are TGTGCCAGCAGCTTCAGGACAAGCACAGATACGCAGTATTTT.